The 32 T cell receptor beta chains below come from one sample, sequenced in a study of shared clonotypes between healthy human individuals (dated by TCRdb to between 2020 and 2021). CD8 naive samples were CD45RO-negative cells positively selected for CCR7, giving a CD45RA+CCR7+ population that excluded TemRA cells. The library was generated by the immunoSEQ multiplex PCR assay. Here the immuneACCESS table is served through TCRdb, limited to in-frame sequences with V and J called. Missing clones are a known gap in these copies; in checked studies unresolved V genes cover under half, and the rest lacks a known reason. The sample table holds 2 million to 2.5 million clones, of which around 93% were seen once. The ten top clones hold under 2% of the sample. Sequences were obtained from naive CD8+ T cells from PBMCs. The cell subset or site label of this sample denotes: CD45RA+CCR7+. The receptors stem from a man aged 18 to 35 in good health. Some clones in this sample may be carry-over from other donors' samples.

The V and J genes are TRBV4-1 and TRBJ1-1; D remains ambiguous. V dropped 0 bases and J dropped 0 bases, with 23 bases sitting between them. Germline V gene lookup returns CDR1 MGHRA and CDR2 YSYEKL. The CDR3 spans 20 residues. The CDR3 here is CASSQDQHSDLPGMNTEAFF. Here the CDR3 DNA reads TGCGCCAGCAGCCAAGACCAACACTCCGATTTACCCGGCATGAACACTGAAGCTTTCTTT.

V gene TRBV16 combines with J gene TRBJ2-3; 12 nucleotides match TRBD2. The germline CDR1 and CDR2 sequences are KGHSY and FQNENV. The V segment lost 3 bases and the J segment 3 bases; nucleotides outside the gene matches: 1. The CDR3 spans 15 residues. The CDR3 loop is CASSQTSGRTDTQYF. CDR3 nucleotide sequence: TGTGCCAGCAGCCAGACTAGCGGGAGAACAGATACGCAGTATTTT.

The rearrangement links TRBV28 to TRBJ2-1, with 9 bases identical to TRBD2. Germline V CDR1 and CDR2: MDHEN, SYDVKM. CDR3 length: 19 amino acids. The V segment lost 3 bases and the J segment 3 bases; nucleotides outside the gene matches: 15. CDR3 protein: CASSFIRGGRDAHYNEQFF. The CDR3 DNA sequence: TGTGCCAGCAGTTTCATTCGGGGCGGGAGGGATGCACACTACAATGAGCAGTTCTTC.

The chain carries TRBV19 and TRBJ2-3; D is possibly TRBD1 (6 bases). CDR3 length equals 16 residues. The germline V gene encodes CDR1 LNHDA and CDR2 SQIVND (reference sequence). V was pared by 1 base and J by 6 bases, with 17 bases between. The chain's CDR3 is CASSIVSDRPTDTQYF. The CDR3 DNA reads as TGTGCCAGTAGTATAGTAAGCGACAGGCCCACGGATACGCAGTATTTT.

This clone was counted once. The chain links TRBV7-3 to TRBJ2-3, with TRBD2 matching 10 bases. The V gene's germline CDR1 is SGHTA and CDR2 FQGTGA. CDR3 length: 16 residues. With V trimmed by 3 bases and J by 2 bases, 5 bases remained unmatched. CDR3 sequence: CASSFQLAGITDTQYF. The DNA for the CDR3 is TGTGCCAGCAGCTTTCAACTAGCGGGAATCACAGATACGCAGTATTTT.

The chain uses TRBV29-1 and TRBJ1-2; D is unresolved. Germline CDR1 reads SQVTM; CDR2 reads ANQGSEA. Between the trimmed V and J ends, which lost 4 bases and 8 bases, there was a span of 8 bases. This CDR3 has 10 residues. CDR3 bases: TGCAGCGTTGTGCCGGGGGGCTACACCTTC. Translated, it gives CSVVPGGYTF. Combining the CDR3 with reference TRBV29-1 and TRBJ1-2 gives the whole variable domain SAVISQKPSRDICQRGTSLTIQCQVDSQVTMMFWYRQQPGQSLTLIATANQGSEATYESGFVIDKFPISRPNLTFSTLTVSNMSPEDSSIYLCSVVPGGYTFGSGTRLTVV.

This rearrangement joins TRBV19 to TRBJ2-6, with TRBD1 matching 7 bases. The trim removed 4 bases at V and 2 bases at J, leaving 11 bases unmatched. Per germline, CDR1 LNHDA and CDR2 SQIVND (reference sequence). The CDR3 has 18 residues. In DNA form, the CDR3 reads TGTGCCAGTAGTACCCTGACAGGGAAGGCGGCTGGGGCCAACGTCCTGACTTTC. Protein: CASSTLTGKAAGANVLTF.

The V and J genes are TRBV11-3 and TRBJ1-3; D possibly corresponds to TRBD1 (5 bases). The V end lost 1 base, the J end lost 3 bases, and 25 bases lay between the germline ends. The CDR3 extends over 20 amino acids. Germline V gene sequence: CDR1 SGHNT, CDR2 YENEEA. Here the CDR3 reads CASSLVSGGDYPAGGNTIYF. The CDR3 coding sequence is TGTGCCAGCAGCTTAGTCTCCGGAGGGGATTATCCGGCGGGTGGAAACACCATATATTTT.

CDR3 region: CASSLSPRNEQYF. As DNA, the CDR3 is TGTGCCAGCAGTTTATCCCCCCGGAACGAGCAGTACTTC. The chain combines TRBV27 with TRBJ2-7; D not certain. The CDR3 sequence is 13 residues long. The germline V gene encodes CDR1 MNHEY and CDR2 SMNVEV (reference sequence). V was trimmed by 0 bases and J by 5 bases, leaving 8 bases between them.

The rearrangement joins TRBV4-2 to TRBJ2-2; no clear D. Germline CDR1 is LGHNA and CDR2 is YNFKEQ. This CDR3 spans 17 amino acids. V lost 4 bases to trimming and J lost 9 bases, with 24 bases between them. In DNA, the CDR3 is TGTGCCAGCAGCCCCACCTCGGGTACTCTCTCAATCCGGGAGCTGTTTTTT. This codes for CASSPTSGTLSIRELFF.

The chain has TRBV6-1 and TRBJ2-1, with TRBD2 matching over 7 bases. The V gene end was trimmed by 6 bases and the J gene end by 8 bases; junction bases not matched to a gene: 13. The CDR3 loop spans 15 amino acids. Germline V gene sequence: CDR1 MNHNS, CDR2 SASEGT. The CDR3 coding sequence is TGTGCCAGCAGGGTTTGGGTTGGGGGAGGGGATGAGCAGTTCTTC. This codes for CASRVWVGGGDEQFF.

The chain joins TRBV7-9 to TRBJ2-7; 7 nucleotides match TRBD2. The CDR3 spans 16 residues. Unmatched junction bases numbered 14, after V lost 4 bases and J lost 5 bases. Germline V CDR1 and CDR2: SEHNR, FQNEAQ (reference sequence). In DNA form, the CDR3 reads TGTGCCAGCAGCTCAGTAGGGACTACCCTAGCTAACGAGCAGTACTTC. Amino acids: CASSSVGTTLANEQYF.

V gene TRBV13 combines with J gene TRBJ1-4, with 9 bases identical to TRBD1. The CDR3 has 14 residues. The V and J ends lost 4 bases and 8 bases, in that order; junction bases with no gene match: 5. The V gene's germline CDR1 is PRHDT and CDR2 FYEKMQ (reference sequence). DNA of the CDR3: TGTGCCAGCAGCTCTCGGGACAGGGCGGAAAAACTGTTTTTT. Its protein is CASSSRDRAEKLFF.

The chain combines TRBV7-9 with TRBJ2-3; D possibly corresponds to TRBD2 (6 bases). Germline-derived CDR1 and CDR2 are SEHNR and FQNEAQ (reference sequence). Trimming removed 1 base at V and 5 bases at J, with 13 bases between. The CDR3 runs 15 residues. This chain's CDR3 is CASSLGFAAGDTQYF. CDR3 in DNA: TGTGCCAGCAGCTTAGGGTTTGCAGCGGGAGATACGCAGTATTTT.

This rearrangement joins TRBV27 to TRBJ2-7; D possibly corresponds to TRBD1 (5 bases). V lost 5 bases and J 0 bases, leaving 14 bases between the germline ends. The germline gives CDR1 MNHEY, CDR2 SMNVEV (reference sequence). The CDR3 is 15 residues long. CDR3 coding DNA: TGTGCCAGCAGTACCAGACAGTCTTACTCCTACGAGCAGTACTTC. This gives the protein CASSTRQSYSYEQYF.

This sequence joins TRBV6-5 and TRBJ2-5; 9 nucleotides align to TRBD1. Germline V gene lookup returns CDR1 MNHEY and CDR2 SVGAGI. The CDR3 runs 15 residues. After removal of 7 bases from V and 4 bases from J, the junction contained 10 bases not matched to a gene. CDR3 DNA: TGTGCCAGCACCAAAGGGGGACAGGGAGGAGAGACCCAGTACTTC. Protein sequence: CASTKGGQGGETQYF.

This clone was counted once. The chain has TRBV27 and TRBJ2-2, with D possibly being TRBD2 (5 bases). V dropped 3 bases and J dropped 0 bases, with 14 bases sitting between them. The CDR3 has 17 residues. Germline loops: CDR1 MNHEY, CDR2 SMNVEV (reference sequence). CDR3 in amino acids: CASSFSVGETNTGELFF. DNA of the CDR3: TGTGCCAGCAGTTTCTCCGTCGGGGAGACGAACACCGGGGAGCTGTTTTTT.

This chain connects TRBV28 to TRBJ2-1; D may be TRBD2 (6 bases). Germline CDR1 is MDHEN and CDR2 is SYDVKM. Trimming removed 8 bases at V and 3 bases at J, with 20 bases between. The CDR3 is made up of 16 amino acids. CDR3 loop: CASASIAELIYNEQFF. CDR3 nucleotide sequence: TGTGCCAGCGCCAGCATAGCGGAGTTAATCTACAATGAGCAGTTCTTC.

The V and J genes are TRBV15 and TRBJ2-1, with 8 bases aligning to TRBD2. The germline gives CDR1 LNHNV, CDR2 YYDKDF (reference sequence). V was pared by 0 bases and J by 5 bases, with 6 bases of the junction left unmatched. The CDR3 is 16 amino acids. This CDR3 reads CATSRDAGGANNEQFF. CDR3 coding DNA: TGTGCCACCAGCAGAGATGCGGGAGGTGCCAACAATGAGCAGTTCTTC.

The V call is TRBV10-3, the J call TRBJ2-1, with TRBD2 matching 9 bases. Germline lookup yields CDR1 ENHRY and CDR2 SYGVKD. The trim removed 7 bases at V and 7 bases at J, leaving 5 bases unmatched. This CDR3 is built from 13 residues. CDR3 in amino acids: CAITASGMNEQFF. The CDR3 DNA follows: TGTGCCATCACGGCTAGCGGGATGAATGAGCAGTTCTTC.

CDR3 sequence: CAWSVGWTDGYTF. DNA for the CDR3: TGTGCCTGGAGTGTAGGATGGACAGATGGCTACACCTTC. V and J are TRBV30 and TRBJ1-2; weak D call: TRBD1 (6 bases). Looked up from germline, CDR1 is GTSNPN and CDR2 is SVGIG (reference sequence). V was clipped by 0 bases and J by 6 bases, with 11 bases between them. This CDR3 region has 13 residues.

The J gene is TRBJ2-2, the V gene TRBV27; 8 bases are a match to TRBD1. This CDR3 has 16 amino acids. The V and J ends lost 5 bases and 4 bases, in that order; junction bases with no gene match: 9. Germline values: CDR1 MNHEY, CDR2 SMNVEV (reference sequence). The CDR3 bases are TGTGCCAGCAGTGTCTTGGGACAGGTAGCCACCGGGGAGCTGTTTTTT. It translates to CASSVLGQVATGELFF.

With respect to this clone: This sample includes further DNA sequences coding for the same CDR3. The genes are TRBV4-2 and TRBJ2-7; 7 nucleotides agree with TRBD2. V shed 1 base, J shed 4 bases, and the junction held 1 base outside the gene matches. This CDR3 contains 13 residues. Germline CDR1 LGHNA, CDR2 YNFKEQ. The CDR3 loop is CASSQGTSYEQYF. CDR3 in DNA: TGTGCCAGCAGCCAAGGGACTAGTTACGAGCAGTACTTC.

The chain joins TRBV9 to TRBJ2-2, with D possibly matching TRBD2 (5 bases). The V gene lost 4 bases and the J gene lost 5 bases, with 9 bases spanning the gap. This CDR3 has 13 amino acids. Germline V gene sequence: CDR1 SGDLS, CDR2 YYNGEE. CDR3 DNA sequence: TGTGCCAGCAGCCAAACTAGAACCGGGGAGCTGTTTTTT. This gives the protein CASSQTRTGELFF.

The chain uses TRBV15 and TRBJ1-4, with no clear D. Deletions cut 0 bases from V and 4 bases from J, with 12 bases between. There are 16 residues in the CDR3. CDR1 is LNHNV and CDR2 is YYDKDF in the germline V gene (reference sequence). The CDR3: CATSRDPEGINEKLFF. Here the CDR3 DNA reads TGTGCCACCAGCAGAGATCCTGAGGGAATTAATGAAAAACTGTTTTTT.

CDR3 region: CASRESGTSGARAYEQYF. As DNA, the CDR3 is TGTGCCAGCAGGGAATCCGGGACTAGCGGGGCGAGAGCCTACGAGCAGTACTTC. J is TRBJ2-7 and V is TRBV6-1; 13 bases agree with TRBD2. The CDR3 has 18 amino acids. Trimming cost V 6 bases and J 2 bases; bases outside gene matches: 13. Germline assignment: CDR1 MNHNS and CDR2 SASEGT.

The chain links TRBV15 to TRBJ2-7; D is perhaps TRBD2 (6 bases). Trimming took off 1 base at V and 4 bases at J, with 20 bases between the two ends. This CDR3 has 17 residues. Germline-derived CDR1 and CDR2 are LNHNV and YYDKDF (reference sequence). As DNA, the CDR3 is TGTGCCACCAGCAGAGGGGGGGTAGCGGTACACCCGTACGAGCAGTACTTC. This sequence encodes CATSRGGVAVHPYEQYF.

V and J are TRBV4-1 and TRBJ2-7, with 9 nucleotides matching TRBD2. V lost 4 bases and J lost 2; bases outside the gene matches: 15. Germline values: CDR1 MGHRA, CDR2 YSYEKL. This CDR3 contains 18 residues. CDR3 DNA sequence: TGCGCCAGCAGCCGGAGACTTGGGGCGGGAGGGCCTCCCTACGAGCAGTACTTC. Translating gives CASSRRLGAGGPPYEQYF.

This chain's CDR3 is CASSPGTAYGYTF. For the CDR3, the DNA is TGTGCCAGCAGCCCGGGGACAGCCTATGGCTACACCTTC. The rearrangement links TRBV16 to TRBJ1-2, with 7 bases fitting TRBD1. The CDR3 runs to 13 residues. In germline, CDR1 is KGHSY, CDR2 FQNENV. The junction had 3 bases not matched to a gene; V was cut back by 4 bases and J by 4 bases. Filled out from reference TRBV16 and TRBJ1-2, the complete variable domain reads GEEVAQTPKHLVRGEGQKAKLYCAPIKGHSYVFWYQQVLKNEFKFLISFQNENVFDETGMPKERFSAKCLPNSPCSLEIQATKLEDSAVYFCASSPGTAYGYTFGSGTRLTVV.

This clone is a singleton in its sample. This chain connects TRBV18 to TRBJ1-4; 7 bases align to TRBD1. Trimming took 2 bases from V and 5 from J; bases not matched to a gene: 8. The CDR3 contains 16 residues. Germline CDR1 KGHSH, CDR2 LQKENI. The CDR3 DNA follows: TGTGCCAGCTCACCAAACGATGGGACAGAAAATGAAAAACTGTTTTTT. Translating gives CASSPNDGTENEKLFF.

V usage is TRBV19 and J usage is TRBJ1-5; D call uncertain. V dropped 3 bases and J dropped 2 bases, with 11 bases sitting between them. CDR1 LNHDA and CDR2 SQIVND come from the germline V gene (reference sequence). This CDR3 comprises 15 residues. CDR3 amino acids: CASSMAPEGNQPQHF. Here the CDR3 DNA reads TGTGCCAGTAGTATGGCTCCGGAGGGCAATCAGCCCCAGCATTTT.

The chain employs TRBV7-9 and TRBJ2-7; no reliable D call. The V and J ends lost 4 bases and 2 bases respectively, with 12 bases between them. Looked up from germline, CDR1 is SEHNR and CDR2 is FQNEAQ (reference sequence). This CDR3 region has 14 residues. CDR3 nucleotides: TGTGCCAGCAGCTCTTTAATCCCCGCCTACGAGCAGTACTTC. It codes for CASSSLIPAYEQYF. The variable domain in full, completed from reference TRBV7-9 and TRBJ2-7, reads DTGVSQNPRHKITKRGQNVTFRCDPISEHNRLYWYRQTLGQGPEFLTYFQNEAQLEKSRLLSDRFSAERPKGSFSTLEIQRTEQGDSAMYLCASSSLIPAYEQYFGPGTRLTVT.